The clone carrying this T cell receptor beta chain was counted many times. Its antigen is not identified. Time point reported: newly diagnosed GD, antithyroid drugs for less than 3 months. RNA isolated from PBMCs was used to make the TCR library. Patients came from an endocrinology department in Xi'an, China. Researchers made TCR beta libraries by using iRepertoire HTBI primers and running Arm-PCR on CDR3 regions. TCRdb re-analysed the multiplex PCR reads in MiXCR, keeping a single row per CDR3 protein. The sample carries 350,000 to 550,000 distinct CDR3 sequences, 14% recorded once. These data come from a study of regulatory T cells in long-lasting Graves disease. For the study at large: Antithyroid drugs had been taken under 3 months by newly diagnosed Graves' patients. Study outcomes and limitations: Patients with persistent disease showed a bias toward TRBV28, TRBJ1-2 and TRBJ2-5. Tissue studied was limited to peripheral blood, excluding thyroid tissue.

Germline assignment: CDR1 SEHNR and CDR2 FQNEAQ (reference sequence). The V gene end was trimmed by 3 bases and the J gene end by 5 bases; junction bases not matched to a gene: 8. This CDR3 is 15 amino acids long. The sample also formed part of further work on T cells in Graves' hyperthyroidism and ophthalmopathy.

Material: peripheral blood mononuclear cells (PBMCs), obtained at new diagnosis, from a patient treated with antithyroid drugs. This receptor was identified in a woman in her forties or fifties with Graves disease. The V gene is TRBV7-9, the J gene TRBJ2-5; 8 bases agree with TRBD2. The CDR3 DNA sequence: TGTGCCAGCAGCTTCCCAGGACTAGCTCCCGAGACCCAGTACTTC. Translating it yields CASSFPGLAPETQYF.